Listed below are T cell receptor beta chains from one sample, sequenced in a study of blood T cell repertoires in COVID-19. The protocol was immunoSEQ multiplex PCR, while the TCRdb copy is restricted to in-frame clones and leaves out a portion. Of a few hundred thousand clones listed, around 80% are singletons. Material for sequencing was peripheral blood. The receptors here all came from a woman between 25 and 40 years old with COVID-19, enrolled during active disease. CDR3s include the opening cysteine and the closing phenylalanine or tryptophan. A D gene is named only where the DNA matches it firmly. Some rows mark clone size as missing; the rest say once, few, many or name a class of expanded clone.

-,TRBJ1-2,TRBV19,-,TGTGCCAGTAGTATATCGGCACAGGCAAACAACTATGGCTACACCTTC,CASSISAQANNYGYTF
-,TRBJ1-2,TRBV5-6,TRBD1,TGTGCCAGCAGTTCTTACTCCGGGGTGGACAGGGGAATTTATGGCTACACCTTC,CASSSYSGVDRGIYGYTF
-,TRBJ1-2,TRBV28,TRBD1,TGTGCCAGCAGTTCAACAGGGGGCATTCATGGTGGCTACACCTTC,CASSSTGGIHGGYTF
-,TRBJ1-5,TRBV9,-,TGTGCCAGCAGCCCCCAGGGAGGTCAGCCCCAGCATTTT,CASSPQGGQPQHF
-,TRBJ2-7,TRBV7-9,TRBD1,TGTGCCAGCAGCTCTAGGAACAGACCGGGACAGGGCACCTACGAGCAGTACTTC,CASSSRNRPGQGTYEQYF
-,TRBJ2-1,TRBV6-5,TRBD2,TGTGCCAGCAGTTTCAGCGGGAGGGCCTACAATGAGCAGTTCTTC,CASSFSGRAYNEQFF
-,TRBJ1-2,TRBV28,-,TGTGCCAGCAGCCCCCAGGACTATGGCTACACCTTC,CASSPQDYGYTF
-,TRBJ2-1,TRBV5-6,TRBD2,TGTGCCAGCAGCCGACGACTAGCGGGGAAATACAATGAGCAGTTCTTC,CASSRRLAGKYNEQFF
once,TRBJ2-3,TRBV11-3,-,TGTGCCAGCAGCTTAGGTCGGGTAGGCACAGATACGCAGTATTTT,CASSLGRVGTDTQYF
-,TRBJ2-2,TRBV19,TRBD2,TGTGCCAGCCGACTAGCGGGAGGCACCGGGGAGCTGTTTTTT,CASRLAGGTGELFF
-,TRBJ2-1,TRBV9,-,TGTGCCAGCAGCGTAGCCCCGGACGGTAGCGCCTACAATGAGCAGTTCTTC,CASSVAPDGSAYNEQFF
-,TRBJ2-7,TRBV6-2/TRBV6-3,TRBD1,TGTGCCAGCAGTTACGGTGTGGCAGGGGGCCTACTTAAGTACTACGAGCAGTACTTC,CASSYGVAGGLLKYYEQYF
-,TRBJ1-2,TRBV6-5,-,TGTGCCAGCAGTCTTACCTTAGACTCCGGCGGCTACACCTTC,CASSLTLDSGGYTF
once,TRBJ1-5,TRBV6-4,-,TGTGCCAGTCAACACGGGGGGAGGAGCAATCAGCCCCAGCATTTT,CASQHGGRSNQPQHF
-,TRBJ2-7,TRBV7-9,-,TGTGCCAGCAGCTCCGGGACTTACCCTTTCGAGCAGTACTTC,CASSSGTYPFEQYF
-,TRBJ2-7,TRBV7-9,-,TGTGCCAGCAGCTTCCCGGGTTCCTCCTACGAGCAGTACTTC,CASSFPGSSYEQYF
-,TRBJ1-1,TRBV12-3/TRBV12-4,-,TGTGCCAGCAGTTACGCGGGAAACACTGAAGCTTTCTTT,CASSYAGNTEAFF
-,TRBJ1-2,TRBV12-3/TRBV12-4,-,TGTGCCAGCAGTGCCGCGGAGGGCTACACCTTC,CASSAAEGYTF
-,TRBJ1-3,TRBV14,-,TGTGCCAGCAGCCAAGATCTCCCAGGGCCTGGGGACACCATATATTTT,CASSQDLPGPGDTIYF
once,TRBJ1-1,TRBV5-5,TRBD1,TGTGCCAGCAGCTTCATTTGGGACAGGGATACTGAAGCTTTCTTT,CASSFIWDRDTEAFF
-,TRBJ2-3,TRBV2,TRBD2,TGTGCCAGCAGTGAAGACCTAGCGGGAATAATAGATACGCAGTATTTT,CASSEDLAGIIDTQYF
-,TRBJ2-5,TRBV7-2,TRBD2,TGTGCCAGCAGCTTGGGGGGGGGATGGGAGACCCAGTACTTC,CASSLGGGWETQYF
-,TRBJ2-7,TRBV19,-,TGTGCCAGTAGCCGGACAGCCATAAGCTACGAGCAGTACTTC,CASSRTAISYEQYF
-,TRBJ2-3,TRBV29-1,TRBD1,TGCAGCGTTGGACAGGGGATGGGCACAGATACGCAGTATTTT,CSVGQGMGTDTQYF